Listed here are 12 T cell receptor beta chains from one sample, sequenced in a study of cytomegalovirus exposure and HLA in healthy donors. Primers for the PCR totalled 60 Vbeta and 13 Jbeta. Here immunoSEQ multiplex PCR was the method, and the copy in TCRdb shows in-frame clones only, minus some. The sample totals some 44,000 clones. Sequences were obtained from PBMCs. Source of these receptors: a young woman in good health and CMV-seronegative.

This chain connects TRBV11-2 to TRBJ2-1, with D possibly being TRBD2 (5 bases). CDR3 length: 14 amino acids. V was trimmed by 5 bases and J by 5 bases, leaving 13 bases between them. Germline assignment: CDR1 SGHAT and CDR2 FQNNGV. The chain's CDR3 is CASSRGLQNNEQFF. DNA of the CDR3: TGTGCCAGCAGCCGCGGGCTTCAAAACAATGAGCAGTTCTTC.

This chain links TRBV7-9 with TRBJ2-7; D may be TRBD2 (6 bases). Deletions cut 4 bases from V and 3 bases from J, with 16 bases between. The V gene's germline CDR1 is SEHNR and CDR2 FQNEAQ (reference sequence). The CDR3 runs 15 residues. DNA for the CDR3: TGTGCCAGCAGCTCAGGGACTCTGGGGGGCTACGAGCAGTACTTC. It codes for CASSSGTLGGYEQYF. The full variable domain, completed using reference TRBV7-9 and TRBJ2-7, is DTGVSQNPRHKITKRGQNVTFRCDPISEHNRLYWYRQTLGQGPEFLTYFQNEAQLEKSRLLSDRFSAERPKGSFSTLEIQRTEQGDSAMYLCASSSGTLGGYEQYFGPGTRLTVT.

V is TRBV7-8 and J is TRBJ1-5, with D perhaps TRBD1 (6 bases). V was pared by 5 bases and J by 4 bases, with 12 bases between. The CDR3 is made up of 14 amino acids. CDR1 is SGHVS, CDR2 FQNEAQ, per germline. The CDR3 region has the DNA TGTGCCAGCAGCGATAATACAGGGAATCAGCCCCAGCATTTT. It is translated as CASSDNTGNQPQHF. Using reference TRBV7-8 and TRBJ1-5 for the parts outside the CDR3, the full variable domain is GAGVSQSPRYKVAKRGQDVALRCDPISGHVSLFWYQQALGQGPEFLTYFQNEAQLDKSGLPSDRFFAERPEGSVSTLKIQRTQQEDSAVYLCASSDNTGNQPQHFGDGTRLSIL.

This chain connects TRBV19 to TRBJ2-3; D is unclear. The CDR3 extends over 11 amino acids. V lost 8 bases and J lost 9, with 12 bases in between. CDR1 is LNHDA and CDR2 is SQIVND in the germline V gene (reference sequence). CDR3: CASLGAETQYF. The CDR3 DNA reads as TGTGCCAGTTTAGGTGCGGAGACGCAGTATTTT.

The gene calls are TRBV28 and TRBJ1-1; 10 bases align to TRBD1. CDR3 size: 16 residues. Germline CDR1 MDHEN, CDR2 SYDVKM. With 1 base clipped from V and 5 bases from J, the junction kept 7 bases outside the gene matches. In DNA form, the CDR3 reads TGTGCCAGCAGTTTATCCCTTGGGACAGGGGTGACTGAAGCTTTCTTT. It encodes CASSLSLGTGVTEAFF.

Comments on this clone: The junction shows a germline mismatch at one end, possibly a read error. The V call is TRBV4-1, the J call TRBJ2-7; 11 bases match TRBD1. Germline-derived CDR1 and CDR2 are MGHRA and YSYEKL. The CDR3 is 15 amino acids. The CDR3: CASSQGLRTGGAVNF. In DNA, the CDR3 is TGCGCCAGCAGCCAAGGATTAAGGACAGGGGGCGCGGTAAACTTC.

V is TRBV7-8 and J is TRBJ1-1, with D possibly TRBD1 on 6 matching bases. The CDR3 is 15 residues long. The V gene's germline CDR1 is SGHVS and CDR2 FQNEAQ. V was pared by 5 bases and J by 4 bases, with 17 bases between. The CDR3 reads CASSPGASRGTEAFF. In DNA form, the CDR3 reads TGTGCCAGCAGCCCAGGGGCAAGCCGGGGCACTGAAGCTTTCTTT.

The rearrangement links TRBV6-6 to TRBJ2-7; possibly TRBD2 for D (6 bases). The V and J ends lost 4 bases and 6 bases respectively, with 16 bases between them. This CDR3 has 14 amino acids. Germline CDR1 MNHNY, CDR2 SVGAGI (reference sequence). CDR3 sequence: CASSSWEDRGEQYF. The CDR3 nucleotides are TGTGCCAGCAGTTCTTGGGAGGACCGGGGCGAGCAGTACTTC.

The chain uses TRBV7-6 and TRBJ1-5; D not resolved. Germline V CDR1 and CDR2: SGHVS, FNYEAQ. V lost 4 bases and J 0 bases, leaving 10 bases between the germline ends. This CDR3 is built from 15 residues. This chain's CDR3 is CASSSSGYSNQPQHF. DNA for the CDR3: TGTGCCAGCAGCTCGAGCGGCTATAGCAATCAGCCCCAGCATTTT.

J is TRBJ1-4 and V is TRBV6-1; possibly TRBD1 for D (6 bases). With 6 bases removed from V and 3 bases from J, the gap between germline ends came to 14 bases. Germline CDR1 reads MNHNS; CDR2 reads SASEGT. There are 15 residues in the CDR3. The CDR3 region is CASSKQGLANEKLFF. The DNA for the CDR3 is TGTGCCAGCAGCAAACAGGGTCTGGCTAATGAAAAACTGTTTTTT.

The rearrangement uses TRBV13 and TRBJ1-4; weak D call: TRBD1 (6 bases). Germline V gene data show CDR1 as PRHDT and CDR2 as FYEKMQ (reference sequence). There are 13 residues in the CDR3. V was pared by 4 bases and J by 8 bases, with 11 bases between. CDR3 DNA sequence: TGTGCCAGCAGCTCAGGAGGGGGAGAAAAACTGTTTTTT. Translation gives CASSSGGGEKLFF.

This rearrangement joins TRBV6-1 to TRBJ1-2; D is unresolved. Trimming removed 11 bases at V and 1 base at J, with 14 bases between. This CDR3 is built from 13 residues. Germline CDR1 reads MNHNS; CDR2 reads SASEGT. Here the CDR3 DNA reads TGTGCCTCAGAACAGACCAGTAACTATGGCTACACCTTC. This codes for CASEQTSNYGYTF.